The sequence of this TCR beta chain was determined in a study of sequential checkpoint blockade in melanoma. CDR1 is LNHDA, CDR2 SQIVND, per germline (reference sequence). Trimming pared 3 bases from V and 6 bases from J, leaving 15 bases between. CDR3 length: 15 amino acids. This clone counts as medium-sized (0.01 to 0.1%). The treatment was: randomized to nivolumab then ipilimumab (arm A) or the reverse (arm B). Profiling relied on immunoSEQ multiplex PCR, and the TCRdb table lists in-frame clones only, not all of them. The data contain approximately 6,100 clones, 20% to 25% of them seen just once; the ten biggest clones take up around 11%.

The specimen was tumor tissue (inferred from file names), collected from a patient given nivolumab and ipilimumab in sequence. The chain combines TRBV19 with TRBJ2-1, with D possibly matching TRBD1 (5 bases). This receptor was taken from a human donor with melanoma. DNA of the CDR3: TGTGCCAGTAGTATGGTGGCAGGGTGGCTCAATGAGCAGTTCTTC. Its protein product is CASSMVAGWLNEQFF. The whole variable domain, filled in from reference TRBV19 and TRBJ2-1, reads DGGITQSPKYLFRKEGQNVTLSCEQNLNHDAMYWYRQDPGQGLRLIYYSQIVNDFQKGDIAEGYSVSREKKESFPLTVTSAQKNPTAFYLCASSMVAGWLNEQFFGPGTRLTVL.